The T cell receptor beta chain under discussion was sequenced for a study of control samples from healthy donors and cancer patients. From germline, CDR1 is LNHDA and CDR2 SQIVND (reference sequence). The germline V and J ends were trimmed by 2 bases and 0 bases, with 11 bases remaining between them. The CDR3 has 16 residues. This clone is a singleton in its sample. Sequencing used immunoSEQ multiplex PCR; TCRdb keeps in-frame clones, though not all of them. The sample includes some 80,000 clones, 85% to 95% of them seen just once. The source is an older woman in good health. The chain has TRBV19 and TRBJ1-5; no definite D call. Sequencing was carried out using blood. The CDR3 bases are TGTGCCAGTAGTATAAGGAGAGGATATAGCAATCAGCCCCAGCATTTT. Its protein product is CASSIRRGYSNQPQHF. Full variable domain (remainder filled in from reference TRBV19 and TRBJ1-5): DGGITQSPKYLFRKEGQNVTLSCEQNLNHDAMYWYRQDPGQGLRLIYYSQIVNDFQKGDIAEGYSVSREKKESFPLTVTSAQKNPTAFYLCASSIRRGYSNQPQHFGDGTRLSIL.